Here is one T cell receptor (beta chain) with its context. This clone was recorded at least ten times. The antigen it recognizes is unknown. No quality values exist for individual bases; no much larger clone is one base distant. The sample holds other DNA sequences that translate to the same CDR3. To prepare the library, PCR was applied. TCRdb lists the instrument as Illumina HiSeq 4000. High-throughput sequencing was used to profile the TCR beta-chain CDR3 region of every patient. On the authors' methods: Drawing on CDR3 differences between clinicopathological groups, the researchers built a classifier meant to tell apart patients with distant-metastatic papillary thyroid cancer. To measure repertoire diversity the researchers used the Shannon index, while the Morisita-Horn index served to gauge how similar the tumor and blood repertoires were. The raw public reads went through TCRdb reprocessing: fastp at Q25, MiXCR clone calling, in-frame beta chains kept. TCRdb's processing, not the authors', yielded these V and J calls. The sample yields about 41,000 clones; about an eighth were counted once. Jointly, the top ten make up under 30% of the sample.

None of the patients had been given any treatment before thyroid surgery. Using T-cell receptor beta sequencing, the study looked back at clinical samples from patients collected from the early 2010s to the late 2010s. The data stem from a study of metastatic and nonmetastatic thyroid tumors (dated by TCRdb to the early 2020s). A note on the overall study: For patients with malignant and with benign thyroid disease, the researchers compared repertoires between peripheral blood samples and tumor or nodule tissue samples. The investigation overall reported the following: TCR beta diversity was reported as significantly higher in malignant tumors than in benign nodules, in both blood and tumor samples.

From the germline V gene, CDR1 is SGDLS and CDR2 is YYNGEE. Measured from the cysteine to the phenylalanine, the CDR3 is 14 residues long. The CDR3 DNA has 42 bases and is translated from base 1. Ends trimmed: V by 4 bases, J by 4 bases; bases unmatched to a gene: 4. The chain is encoded by TRBV9 joined to TRBJ2-2; 7 bases in between match TRBD1. This sequence originates from a female donor with papillary thyroid cancer or a benign thyroid nodule (not recorded which). Some clones in this sample may be carry-over from other donors' samples. Sequencing was performed on blood. In nucleotide form, the sequence is TGTGCCAGCAGCTCACGGGACAGCACCGGGGAGCTGTTTTTT. This codes for CASSSRDSTGELFF.